This T cell receptor beta chain was retrieved from a study of identical twins. The study, taken as a whole, reports: Conclusions rested on cross-sectional statistics rather than following the same donors.

The CDR3 contains 16 residues. The V end was cut by 1 base, the J end by 7 bases, with 17 bases between. The germline gives CDR1 MGHDK, CDR2 SYGVNS. This clonotype has a count of ten or more. Its antigen is not identified. TCRdb reprocessed the 5' RACE reads via MiXCR and lists one record per CDR3 protein. The data show 250,000 to 350,000 distinct CDR3 sequences, 8% to 9% seen once. The same specimen was also included in a second study, on yellow fever vaccine responses in identical twins.

The sequence was obtained from a woman between 18 and 29 years old in good health. The sequenced sample was memory (CD45RO+) T cells sorted from blood. V gene TRBV25-1 combines with J gene TRBJ2-1; no reliable D call. As DNA, the CDR3 is TGTGCCAGCAGTGAATCTTTTGAAAAAGGTCGGAATGAGCAGTTCTTC. Translation: CASSESFEKGRNEQFF. The whole variable domain, remainder taken from reference TRBV25-1 and TRBJ2-1, is EADIYQTPRYLVIGTGKKITLECSQTMGHDKMYWYQQDPGMELHLIHYSYGVNSTEKGDLSSESTVSRIRTEHFPLTLESARPSHTSQYLCASSESFEKGRNEQFFGPGTRLTVL.